This paragraph covers one TCR beta chain sequence. Its matching antigen is unknown. These data are taken from a study of response to subunit inactivated influenza vaccine. Study outcomes and limitations: With each seasonal influenza vaccination, the authors suggested, few new T cells are recruited.

With 5 bases clipped from V and 5 bases from J, the junction kept 11 bases outside the gene matches. CDR3 size: 15 residues. TCRdb re-analysed the RT-PCR reads in MiXCR, keeping a single row per CDR3 protein. The sample shows over 150,000 distinct CDR3 sequences, approximately 14% of them seen only once. The input for sequencing was CD8+ T cells sorted from PBMCs, taken about 5 days after vaccination. This TCR was recovered from a man aged 50-60 years who received an inactivated influenza vaccine. This chain connects TRBV12-3 or TRBV12-4 to TRBJ2-7; 8 nucleotides agree with TRBD1. CDR3 sequence: CASSPDRGVPHEQYF. DNA of the CDR3: TGTGCCAGCAGTCCTGACAGGGGAGTCCCCCACGAGCAGTACTTC.